The 21 T cell receptor beta chains below come from one sample, sequenced in a study of blood T cell repertoires in COVID-19. Produced via immunoSEQ multiplex PCR; TCRdb's table is partial and in-frame only. The sample carries hundreds of thousands of clones, roughly 80% recorded once. Sequencing was performed on peripheral blood. Receptors were obtained from a woman at least 80 years old with COVID-19, enrolled during active disease.

The rearrangement joins TRBV5-1 to TRBJ1-5, with a tentative D call TRBD1 (5 bases). The V end lost 1 base, the J end lost 0 bases, and 23 bases lay between the germline ends. The CDR3 has 20 residues. Germline CDR1 and CDR2: SGHRS and YFSETQ. The CDR3 sequence: CASSLRQRLEGVYSNQPQHF. The CDR3 DNA is TGCGCCAGCAGCTTGCGACAGAGGCTCGAAGGAGTGTATAGCAATCAGCCCCAGCATTTT.

V usage is TRBV27 and J usage is TRBJ1-5; unclear D gene. This CDR3 contains 13 residues. Per germline, CDR1 MNHEY and CDR2 SMNVEV (reference sequence). Trimming took off 7 bases at V and 7 bases at J, with 14 bases between the two ends. As DNA, the CDR3 is TGTGCCAGCACCCCCGGAAGCGGCCAGCCCCAGCATTTT. This codes for CASTPGSGQPQHF.

The CDR3 DNA sequence: TGTGCCAGCCGGGAGCCAACGGCCGATAACTATGGCTACACCTTC. This translates into CASREPTADNYGYTF. The V call is TRBV6-4, the J call TRBJ1-2, with D unresolved. Per the germline V gene, CDR1 is MRHNA and CDR2 is SNTAGT. The CDR3 contains 15 residues. The V gene lost 8 bases and the J gene lost 1 base, with 17 bases spanning the gap.

This sequence joins TRBV5-1 and TRBJ1-3; no firm D call. V dropped 0 bases and J dropped 0 bases, with 7 bases sitting between them. Germline V gene sequence: CDR1 SGHRS, CDR2 YFSETQ. This CDR3 comprises 15 residues. CDR3 DNA: TGCGCCAGCAGCTTGGACAGCCTCTCTGGAAACACCATATATTTT. This translates into CASSLDSLSGNTIYF.

The J gene is TRBJ1-1, the V gene TRBV9; D not resolved. The germline CDR1 and CDR2 sequences are SGDLS and YYNGEE. The CDR3 is 13 amino acids. Trimming pared 0 bases from V and 8 bases from J, leaving 11 bases between. The CDR3 loop reads CASSVVEQTEAFF. The CDR3 DNA sequence: TGTGCCAGCAGCGTAGTAGAACAGACAGAAGCTTTCTTT. Looking up the rest from reference TRBV9 and TRBJ1-1 gives the full variable domain: DSGVTQTPKHLITATGQRVTLRCSPRSGDLSVYWYQQSLDQGLQFLIQYYNGEERAKGNILERFSAQQFPDLHSELNLSSLELGDSALYFCASSVVEQTEAFFGQGTRLTVV.

This chain connects TRBV12-2 to TRBJ1-5; no check of the table's D call, TRBD1, against the DNA was made. TRBV12-2 counts as a pseudogene. CDR3 size: 19 residues. DNA of the CDR3: TGTGCAAGTCGCTTAGTGTTAATGGACAGGGAGGTTATTAATCAGCCCCAGCATTTT. Its translation is CASRLVLMDREVINQPQHF.

This sequence joins TRBV11-1 and TRBJ2-7; D remains unclear. Germline CDR1 reads SGHAT; CDR2 reads FQDESV (reference sequence). V was shortened by 5 bases and J by 2 bases, with 16 bases between the two germline ends. The CDR3 is made up of 15 amino acids. The CDR3 DNA follows: TGTGCCAGCAGCCCCTCCAGCGCCGGTACCTACGAGCAGTACTTC. It is translated as CASSPSSAGTYEQYF.

The V and J genes are TRBV6-1 and TRBJ1-1; D gene unclear. Trimming cost V 1 base and J 3 bases, with 9 bases left between them. The CDR3 is 14 residues long. The germline V gene has CDR1 MNHNS and CDR2 SASEGT. The CDR3, as DNA: TGTGCCAGCAGTGAAGGGTCCGGTTACACTGAAGCTTTCTTT. Translating gives CASSEGSGYTEAFF.

This chain links TRBV7-2 with TRBJ1-5; D is possibly TRBD1 (6 bases). With 5 bases removed from V and 5 bases from J, the gap between germline ends came to 10 bases. The CDR3 runs to 13 residues. The germline V gene encodes CDR1 SGHTA and CDR2 FQGNSA. Written as DNA, the CDR3 is TGTGCCAGCAGCCAGGACAGTTATCAGCCCCAGCATTTT. It specifies CASSQDSYQPQHF.

The V call is TRBV25-1, the J call TRBJ1-4, with 7 bases aligning to TRBD1. This CDR3 has 16 amino acids. Germline V lookup: CDR1 MGHDK, CDR2 SYGVNS. J gave up 1 base and V 6 bases, and 8 bases lay outside the gene matches. The CDR3 nucleotides are TGTGCCAGCAGCCTTACAGGGGTTGGAACTAATGAAAAACTGTTTTTT. This codes for CASSLTGVGTNEKLFF.

This chain joins TRBV11-2 and TRBJ1-1; D remains ambiguous. Germline CDR1 is SGHAT and CDR2 is FQNNGV. The CDR3 extends over 13 amino acids. The germline V and J ends were trimmed by 5 bases and 4 bases, with 11 bases remaining between them. The CDR3 sequence: CASSPLATTEAFF. CDR3 bases: TGTGCCAGCAGCCCCTTAGCCACCACTGAAGCTTTCTTT. Supplemented by reference TRBV11-2 and TRBJ1-1, the full variable domain reads EAGVAQSPRYKIIEKRQSVAFWCNPISGHATLYWYQQILGQGPKLLIQFQNNGVVDDSQLPKDRFSAERLKGVDSTLKIQPAKLEDSAVYLCASSPLATTEAFFGQGTRLTVV.

The J gene is TRBJ1-1, the V gene TRBV19; possible D gene TRBD1, 5 bases. The CDR3 totals 13 residues. V was cut by 6 bases and J by 0 bases, with 8 bases left in between. Germline loops: CDR1 LNHDA, CDR2 SQIVND (reference sequence). The CDR3 DNA sequence: TGTGCCAGTAGCCAGGGTATGAACACTGAAGCTTTCTTT. Translating gives CASSQGMNTEAFF.

The chain combines TRBV7-9 with TRBJ2-2; a weak D match, TRBD2 (5 bases). Germline assignment: CDR1 SEHNR and CDR2 FQNEAQ (reference sequence). This CDR3 region has 16 residues. Trimming shortened V by 0 bases and J by 5 bases, and 13 bases separated the two germline ends. The CDR3 nucleotides are TGTGCCAGCAGCTTAGCGAGGGCGGTGCGGACCGGGGAGCTGTTTTTT. Protein: CASSLARAVRTGELFF.

This clone was observed a handful of times. J is TRBJ2-3 and V is TRBV9; D not certain. The CDR3 sequence is 13 residues long. Germline CDR1 is SGDLS and CDR2 is YYNGEE. Trimming took 0 bases from V and 1 from J, leaving 3 bases between them. Written as DNA, the CDR3 is TGTGCCAGCAGCGTAGGCGGCACAGATACGCAGTATTTT. Translating gives CASSVGGTDTQYF.

V is TRBV6-5 and J is TRBJ1-1; possible D gene TRBD1, 5 bases. V was clipped by 2 bases and J by 0 bases, with 10 bases between them. Germline CDR1 and CDR2: MNHEY and SVGAGI. The CDR3 sequence is 15 residues long. The CDR3 loop is CASSYGGVMNTEAFF. The CDR3 nucleotides read TGTGCCAGCAGTTACGGAGGGGTTATGAACACTGAAGCTTTCTTT.

This clone was recorded only once. This chain joins TRBV7-2 and TRBJ1-1; no clear D. This CDR3 is 13 amino acids long. Germline values: CDR1 SGHTA, CDR2 FQGNSA. The V and J ends lost 5 bases and 5 bases respectively, with 12 bases between them. The CDR3 DNA is TGTGCCAGCAGCCCCCACGCGGGGACTGAAGCTTTCTTT. Translated: CASSPHAGTEAFF.

The rearrangement uses TRBV27 and TRBJ2-3, with D possibly TRBD1 on 6 matching bases. The CDR3 runs to 14 residues. The germline CDR1 and CDR2 sequences are MNHEY and SMNVEV (reference sequence). V lost 4 bases to trimming and J lost 2 bases, with 10 bases between them. Here the CDR3 DNA reads TGTGCCAGCAGTTGGACAGTTTACACAGATACGCAGTATTTT. Translating gives CASSWTVYTDTQYF.

This sequence joins TRBV4-2 and TRBJ2-7, with TRBD2 identical over 7 bases. Trimming at V came to 4 bases and at J to 5 bases, leaving 14 bases not matched to a gene. The CDR3 contains 16 residues. The germline V gene encodes CDR1 LGHNA and CDR2 YNFKEQ. Here the CDR3 reads CASSRRGEAGTNEQYF. In nucleotides, the CDR3 is TGTGCCAGCAGCCGTCGGGGTGAAGCGGGGACCAACGAGCAGTACTTC.

V usage is TRBV10-3 and J usage is TRBJ2-1; 13 bases match TRBD2. CDR1 ENHRY and CDR2 SYGVKD come from the germline V gene. J lost 5 bases, V lost 7 bases, and 11 bases had no gene match. The CDR3 has 17 amino acids. The CDR3 region is CAITSLRLAGGDNEQFF. In nucleotides, the CDR3 is TGTGCCATCACCTCCCTTAGACTAGCGGGAGGCGACAATGAGCAGTTCTTC.

This chain joins TRBV4-1 and TRBJ2-7; D perhaps matches TRBD1 (5 bases). V was clipped by 1 base and J by 2 bases, with 9 bases between them. Germline assignment: CDR1 MGHRA and CDR2 YSYEKL. CDR3 size: 14 residues. This chain's CDR3 is CASSQGQLTYEQYF. The CDR3 nucleotides read TGCGCCAGCAGCCAAGGACAGCTAACCTACGAGCAGTACTTC.

This clone was picked up a small number of times. The V gene is TRBV30, the J gene TRBJ1-4; maybe TRBD1 (5 bases). Germline V gene lookup returns CDR1 GTSNPN and CDR2 SVGIG (reference sequence). V was shortened by 3 bases and J by 7 bases, with 18 bases between the two germline ends. The CDR3 consists of 15 residues. CDR3 sequence: CAWRQDLTGGEKLFF. CDR3 nucleotides: TGTGCCTGGAGGCAGGACCTCACCGGGGGTGAAAAACTGTTTTTT.